This TCR beta chain was captured in a study of T cells expressing NK-cell markers. Study in general: TCR beta repertoires came from sorted CD3+CD56+NKG2C+, CD3+CD56+NKG2C- and CD3+CD56-NKG2C+ T cells.

Study-level results: In a group of five to seven donors, dominant NKG2C+ clonotypes represented 1.0-7.0% of CD8+ T cells. It was still unclear whether expanded NKG2C+ T cell clones were HCMV specific.

cDNA encoding TCR beta was synthesized via 5'RACE template switching incorporating UMIs. Reanalyzing the 5' RACE reads, TCRdb keeps one entry per CDR3 protein, without DNA. The table lists a few hundred thousand distinct CDR3 sequences. There are 14 residues in the CDR3. Germline CDR1 MNHEY, CDR2 SMNVEV (reference sequence). To note about this clonotype: Antigen: not known.

Sequencing was performed on blood T cells: a sorted CD56 or NKG2C T cell subset, CD4+ or CD8+ T cells, or bulk PBMC T cells (not recorded which). This TCR was recovered from a woman between 45 and 60 years old in good health. V gene TRBV27 combines with J gene TRBJ1-5; the TCRdb D gene call, TRBD1, has no DNA to confirm it. CDR3 sequence reads: CASSRTGVVQPQHF.